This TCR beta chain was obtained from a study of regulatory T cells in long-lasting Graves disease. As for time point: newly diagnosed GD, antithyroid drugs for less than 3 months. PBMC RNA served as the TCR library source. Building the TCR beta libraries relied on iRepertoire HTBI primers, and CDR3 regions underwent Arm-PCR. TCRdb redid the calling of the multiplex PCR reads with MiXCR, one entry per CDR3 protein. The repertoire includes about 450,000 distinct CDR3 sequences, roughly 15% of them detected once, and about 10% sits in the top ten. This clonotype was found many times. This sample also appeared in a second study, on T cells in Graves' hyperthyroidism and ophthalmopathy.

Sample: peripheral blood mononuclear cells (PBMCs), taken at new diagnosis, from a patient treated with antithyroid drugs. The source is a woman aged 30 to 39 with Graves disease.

CDR3 residues: CASSLEGHFYGYTF. CDR3 DNA: TGTGCCAGCAGTTTAGAAGGACATTTCTATGGCTACACCTTC. The genes are TRBV12-3 or TRBV12-4 and TRBJ1-2, with TRBD1 as a possible D gene (5 bases). V was clipped by 1 base and J by 4 bases, with 10 bases between them. This CDR3 has 14 amino acids.